A selection of T cell receptor beta chains follows, all from one sample in a study of blood T cells in healthy people across ages. TCRdb re-derived calls from the 5' RACE reads in MiXCR, one entry per CDR3 protein. This table holds over a million distinct CDR3 sequences, approximately 26% found once. The sample also formed part of further work on T cells of mothers and their children.

The source material was blood. These receptors all stem from a girl aged 2 to 9 in good health. Each CDR3 is given with its conserved first and last residue. Each record gives: D gene, J gene, clone size, V gene, CDR3 DNA, CDR3 protein. D genes are given only for firm matches. The listing skips clone size in some rows; elsewhere it reads once, few, many or a size class.

D gene: TRBD1; J gene: TRBJ2-6; clone size: few; V gene: TRBV15; CDR3 DNA: TGTGCCACCAGCAGAACTTGGGGACAGGGGCTCGGGGCCAACGTCCTGACTTTC; CDR3 protein: CATSRTWGQGLGANVLTF
D gene: TRBD1; J gene: TRBJ2-3; clone size: few; V gene: TRBV6-5; CDR3 DNA: TGTGCCAGCAGACCAGAGGACAGGGGAGGGCAGTATTTT; CDR3 protein: CASRPEDRGGQYF
D gene: TRBD1; J gene: TRBJ2-1; clone size: .; V gene: TRBV19; CDR3 DNA: TGTGCCAGTAGCCGGACAGGGAGTGAGCAGTTCTTC; CDR3 protein: CASSRTGSEQFF
D gene: .; J gene: TRBJ2-1; clone size: few; V gene: TRBV19; CDR3 DNA: TGTGCCTGCAAACTAGCTGGGGACAATGAGCAGTTCTTC; CDR3 protein: CACKLAGDNEQFF
D gene: .; J gene: TRBJ1-3; clone size: .; V gene: TRBV9; CDR3 DNA: TGTGCCAGCAGCCCCCCCGGGACGACACTAAACACCATATATTTT; CDR3 protein: CASSPPGTTLNTIYF
D gene: TRBD1; J gene: TRBJ2-7; clone size: .; V gene: TRBV9; CDR3 DNA: TGTGCCAGCAGCCCGTGGGGACAGACCCCCTACGAGCAGTACTTC; CDR3 protein: CASSPWGQTPYEQYF
D gene: .; J gene: TRBJ2-7; clone size: few; V gene: TRBV24-1; CDR3 DNA: TGTGCCACCAGTTTACCCCCGGGACGGTTCTACGAGCAGTACTTC; CDR3 protein: CATSLPPGRFYEQYF
D gene: .; J gene: TRBJ2-2; clone size: few; V gene: TRBV29-1; CDR3 DNA: TGCAGCGTTGAAAAGAGGAACACCGGGGAGCTGTTTTTT; CDR3 protein: CSVEKRNTGELFF
D gene: .; J gene: TRBJ2-7; clone size: .; V gene: TRBV6-5; CDR3 DNA: TGTGCCAGCAGTCACTTACTCGACAGGCAATCTTCCTACGAGCAGTACTTC; CDR3 protein: CASSHLLDRQSSYEQYF
D gene: TRBD1; J gene: TRBJ2-2; clone size: .; V gene: TRBV5-1; CDR3 DNA: TGCGCCAGCAGCGAGAGACAGGGGGCGCTTAACGGGGAGCTGTTTTTT; CDR3 protein: CASSERQGALNGELFF
D gene: .; J gene: TRBJ1-4; clone size: .; V gene: TRBV28; CDR3 DNA: TGTGCCAGCAGTGGGGGACTAACTAATGAAAAACTGTTTTTT; CDR3 protein: CASSGGLTNEKLFF
D gene: TRBD1; J gene: TRBJ2-1; clone size: few; V gene: TRBV29-1; CDR3 DNA: TGCAGCGTTCCGGGACAGGGGACGACTGAGCAGTTCTTC; CDR3 protein: CSVPGQGTTEQFF
D gene: TRBD2; J gene: TRBJ2-1; clone size: .; V gene: TRBV3-1; CDR3 DNA: TGTGCCAGCAGCCCGGCTAGCGGGTACAATGAGCAGTTCTTC; CDR3 protein: CASSPASGYNEQFF
D gene: .; J gene: TRBJ1-1; clone size: few; V gene: TRBV12-3/TRBV12-4; CDR3 DNA: TGTGCCAGCAGTTTACGCGGGGATTTGGTTAGAGCTTTCTTT; CDR3 protein: CASSLRGDLVRAFF
D gene: .; J gene: TRBJ2-7; clone size: .; V gene: TRBV6-6; CDR3 DNA: TGTGCCAGCGGCGGTAGCGTGGTCTACGAGCAGTACTTC; CDR3 protein: CASGGSVVYEQYF
D gene: .; J gene: TRBJ1-4; clone size: .; V gene: TRBV6-2/TRBV6-3; CDR3 DNA: TGTGCCAGCAGTTCCAGGATAAACGAAAAACCGTTTTTT; CDR3 protein: CASSSRINEKPFF
D gene: TRBD1; J gene: TRBJ1-2; clone size: .; V gene: TRBV28; CDR3 DNA: TGTGCCAGCAGGGCCGGGACAGGGGGCGCTTACGGCTACACCTTC; CDR3 protein: CASRAGTGGAYGYTF
D gene: .; J gene: TRBJ2-2; clone size: .; V gene: TRBV7-9; CDR3 DNA: TGTGCCAGCTCCGCCTCGCCGGGAACCACCGGGGAGCTGTTTTTT; CDR3 protein: CASSASPGTTGELFF
D gene: .; J gene: TRBJ2-2; clone size: few; V gene: TRBV27; CDR3 DNA: TGTGCCAGCAGTCTCACGCCCGGGGAGCTGTTTTTT; CDR3 protein: CASSLTPGELFF
D gene: TRBD1; J gene: TRBJ1-5; clone size: .; V gene: TRBV12-3/TRBV12-4; CDR3 DNA: TGTGTCAGCAGCCCCGGACAGGGGGCTTCTCAGCCCCAGCATTTT; CDR3 protein: CVSSPGQGASQPQHF
D gene: TRBD1; J gene: TRBJ2-6; clone size: few; V gene: TRBV14; CDR3 DNA: TGTGCCAGCAGACAAGGGACAGGGAGTAGCAACGTCCTGACTTTC; CDR3 protein: CASRQGTGSSNVLTF
D gene: .; J gene: TRBJ1-6; clone size: .; V gene: TRBV5-1; CDR3 DNA: TGCGCCAGCAGCTTGGATCAGAATTCACCCCTCCACTTT; CDR3 protein: CASSLDQNSPLHF
D gene: TRBD1; J gene: TRBJ1-5; clone size: few; V gene: TRBV12-3/TRBV12-4; CDR3 DNA: TGTGCCAGCAGTTCGACAGGGGGAAAGCCCCAGCATTTT; CDR3 protein: CASSSTGGKPQHF
D gene: .; J gene: TRBJ1-5; clone size: .; V gene: TRBV12-3/TRBV12-4; CDR3 DNA: TGTGCCAGCACCCAGGGCAATCAGACCCAGCATTTT; CDR3 protein: CASTQGNQTQHF
D gene: .; J gene: TRBJ1-1; clone size: .; V gene: TRBV18; CDR3 DNA: TGTGCCAGCTCACCACCGTCGACAGGTCTGAACACTGAAGCTTTCTTT; CDR3 protein: CASSPPSTGLNTEAFF
D gene: .; J gene: TRBJ2-5; clone size: .; V gene: TRBV7-2; CDR3 DNA: TGTGCCAGCAGCTTAGCATGGGGGACCCAGTACTTC; CDR3 protein: CASSLAWGTQYF
D gene: .; J gene: TRBJ2-1; clone size: .; V gene: TRBV5-1; CDR3 DNA: TGCGCCAGCAGCTTGTCGCGGGACATTCCGGGGTTCTTC; CDR3 protein: CASSLSRDIPGFF
D gene: .; J gene: TRBJ1-2; clone size: .; V gene: TRBV20-1; CDR3 DNA: TGCAGTGCTAGAGATGGTCTCGGTAACTATGGCTACACCTTC; CDR3 protein: CSARDGLGNYGYTF
D gene: .; J gene: TRBJ1-4; clone size: few; V gene: TRBV27; CDR3 DNA: TGTGCCAGCAAAGGAGTGCATGAAAAACTGTTTTTT; CDR3 protein: CASKGVHEKLFF
D gene: TRBD2; J gene: TRBJ2-7; clone size: many; V gene: TRBV2; CDR3 DNA: TGTGCCAGCAGGGGGGGGAGCTCCTACGAGCAGTACTTC; CDR3 protein: CASRGGSSYEQYF
D gene: .; J gene: TRBJ1-2; clone size: few; V gene: TRBV6-1; CDR3 DNA: TGTGCCAGCAGTGAAGCGCAAGTCTTTTCGGGAGCAGTTAGGGGAGGCTACACCTTC; CDR3 protein: CASSEAQVFSGAVRGGYTF
D gene: .; J gene: TRBJ1-1; clone size: few; V gene: TRBV29-1; CDR3 DNA: TGCAGCGCCTGGGGGGTACACACTGAAGCTTTCTTT; CDR3 protein: CSAWGVHTEAFF
D gene: .; J gene: TRBJ2-3; clone size: .; V gene: TRBV7-8; CDR3 DNA: TGTGCCAGCGGCTCCGGGACCCTTGCTGATACGCAGTATTTT; CDR3 protein: CASGSGTLADTQYF
D gene: .; J gene: TRBJ2-2; clone size: few; V gene: TRBV7-9; CDR3 DNA: TGTGCCAGCAACCCTTTGAGCGCCACCGGGGAGCTGTTTTTT; CDR3 protein: CASNPLSATGELFF
D gene: TRBD2; J gene: TRBJ2-1; clone size: few; V gene: TRBV24-1; CDR3 DNA: TGTGCCACCGGTGATTCCGGGACTAGGGACAATGAGCAGTTCTTC; CDR3 protein: CATGDSGTRDNEQFF
D gene: .; J gene: TRBJ2-7; clone size: few; V gene: TRBV6-2/TRBV6-3; CDR3 DNA: TGTGCCAGCAGTTACTCGCCAGGGGAGGACGAGCAGTACTTC; CDR3 protein: CASSYSPGEDEQYF
D gene: .; J gene: TRBJ2-7; clone size: .; V gene: TRBV5-1; CDR3 DNA: TGCGCCAGCAGCTTGGGCTCGGGAGTAAACGAGCAGTACTTC; CDR3 protein: CASSLGSGVNEQYF
D gene: .; J gene: TRBJ2-2; clone size: .; V gene: TRBV5-1; CDR3 DNA: .; CDR3 protein: CASSLGEYEQYFGPGTRELFF
D gene: TRBD2; J gene: TRBJ2-5; clone size: .; V gene: TRBV3-1; CDR3 DNA: TGTGCCAGCAGCCACCTCCCCGCGGGGGGACAAGAGACCCAGTACTTC; CDR3 protein: CASSHLPAGGQETQYF
D gene: .; J gene: TRBJ2-7; clone size: .; V gene: TRBV27; CDR3 DNA: TGTGCCAGCAGTCCCCCCTGGGAACCCTACGAGCAGTACTTC; CDR3 protein: CASSPPWEPYEQYF
D gene: .; J gene: TRBJ1-1; clone size: .; V gene: TRBV4-3; CDR3 DNA: TGCGCCAGCAGGCTCTCGGGTTTCACTGAAGCTTTCTTT; CDR3 protein: CASRLSGFTEAFF
D gene: .; J gene: TRBJ1-4; clone size: .; V gene: TRBV10-3; CDR3 DNA: TGTGCCATCAGTGAGTCTGGAGCAACTAATGAAAAACTGTTTTTT; CDR3 protein: CAISESGATNEKLFF
D gene: .; J gene: TRBJ2-1; clone size: .; V gene: TRBV3-1; CDR3 DNA: TGTGCCAGCAGCGCCGGCTTTTACAATGAGCAGTTCTTC; CDR3 protein: CASSAGFYNEQFF
D gene: .; J gene: TRBJ2-6; clone size: few; V gene: TRBV24-1; CDR3 DNA: TGTGCCACCAGCCCAGGGGGGACAAACGTCCTGACTTTC; CDR3 protein: CATSPGGTNVLTF
D gene: .; J gene: TRBJ1-1; clone size: .; V gene: TRBV5-8; CDR3 DNA: TGTGCCAGCACGGAGTGGATAAGAGGTCCTGGGGGAGAAGCTTTCTTT; CDR3 protein: CASTEWIRGPGGEAFF
D gene: .; J gene: TRBJ1-5; clone size: .; V gene: TRBV20-1; CDR3 DNA: TGCAGTGCTACAGACAGGAGTAATCAGCCCCAGCATTTT; CDR3 protein: CSATDRSNQPQHF
D gene: .; J gene: TRBJ2-5; clone size: few; V gene: TRBV6-5; CDR3 DNA: TGTGCCAGCAGTTACGGAGCGTTAAAGTACTTC; CDR3 protein: CASSYGALKYF
D gene: .; J gene: TRBJ1-4; clone size: few; V gene: TRBV6-6; CDR3 DNA: TGTGCCAGCAGTACCCGGGATGCTAATGAAAAACTGTTTTTT; CDR3 protein: CASSTRDANEKLFF
D gene: .; J gene: TRBJ2-1; clone size: .; V gene: TRBV27; CDR3 DNA: TGTGCCAGCAGGATAATCGAGAGCTCCTACAATGAGCAGTTCTTC; CDR3 protein: CASRIIESSYNEQFF
D gene: TRBD2; J gene: TRBJ2-1; clone size: few; V gene: TRBV12-3/TRBV12-4; CDR3 DNA: TGTGCCAGCAGTGCTACTAGCGGGGGGGCCGTTGAGCAGTTCTTC; CDR3 protein: CASSATSGGAVEQFF
D gene: .; J gene: TRBJ2-5; clone size: .; V gene: TRBV6-5; CDR3 DNA: TGTGCCAGCAGCCCCACGGCAGGGACGGGGACCCAGTACTTC; CDR3 protein: CASSPTAGTGTQYF
D gene: .; J gene: TRBJ1-5; clone size: few; V gene: TRBV29-1; CDR3 DNA: TGCAGCGTTGAATGCGTCTATCAGCCCCAGCATTTT; CDR3 protein: CSVECVYQPQHF
D gene: .; J gene: TRBJ1-2; clone size: few; V gene: TRBV6-2/TRBV6-3; CDR3 DNA: TGTGCCAGCAGTTACTCGTCTCTCCGCACCTTC; CDR3 protein: CASSYSSLRTF
D gene: .; J gene: TRBJ1-1; clone size: .; V gene: TRBV27; CDR3 DNA: TGTGCCAGCCTCCAGAGATTAACCGTGAACACTGAAGCTTTCTTT; CDR3 protein: CASLQRLTVNTEAFF
D gene: .; J gene: TRBJ1-4; clone size: .; V gene: TRBV7-7; CDR3 DNA: TGTGCTAGCAGCCCCGACCCTTGGGGGGAAAAACTGTTTTTT; CDR3 protein: CASSPDPWGEKLFF
D gene: .; J gene: TRBJ2-5; clone size: once; V gene: TRBV7-2; CDR3 DNA: TGTGCCAGCAGCTTATCGGTGGGGGAAGAGACCCAGTACTTC; CDR3 protein: CASSLSVGEETQYF
D gene: .; J gene: TRBJ2-4; clone size: few; V gene: TRBV4-1; CDR3 DNA: TGCGCCAGCAGCAACCAGAAGACCAAAAACATTCAGTACTTC; CDR3 protein: CASSNQKTKNIQYF
D gene: TRBD2; J gene: TRBJ2-1; clone size: .; V gene: TRBV20-1; CDR3 DNA: TGCAGTGCTAGCACTAGCGGGAGGCCTCTGAGTGAGCAGTTCTTC; CDR3 protein: CSASTSGRPLSEQFF
D gene: .; J gene: TRBJ2-1; clone size: .; V gene: TRBV24-1; CDR3 DNA: TGTGCCACCAGCCCCGGGACCAATTACAATGAGCAGTTCTTC; CDR3 protein: CATSPGTNYNEQFF